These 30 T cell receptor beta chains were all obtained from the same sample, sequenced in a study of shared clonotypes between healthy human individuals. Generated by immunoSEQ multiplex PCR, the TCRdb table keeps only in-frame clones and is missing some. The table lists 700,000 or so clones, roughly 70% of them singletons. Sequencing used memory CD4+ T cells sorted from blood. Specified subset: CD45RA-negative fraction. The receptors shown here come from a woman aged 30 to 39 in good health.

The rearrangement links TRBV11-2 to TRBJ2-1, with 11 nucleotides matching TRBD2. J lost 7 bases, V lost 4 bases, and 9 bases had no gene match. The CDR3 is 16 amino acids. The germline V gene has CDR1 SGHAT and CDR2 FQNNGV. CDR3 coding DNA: TGTGCCAGCAGCTCTCTAGCGGGAGGTGAGGGGAATGAGCAGTTCTTC. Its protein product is CASSSLAGGEGNEQFF.

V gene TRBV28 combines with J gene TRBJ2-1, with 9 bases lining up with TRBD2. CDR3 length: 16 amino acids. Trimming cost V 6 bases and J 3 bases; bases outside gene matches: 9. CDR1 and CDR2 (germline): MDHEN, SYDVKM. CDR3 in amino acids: CASSPPELAGYNEQFF. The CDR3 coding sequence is TGTGCCAGCAGCCCACCCGAACTAGCGGGCTACAATGAGCAGTTCTTC.

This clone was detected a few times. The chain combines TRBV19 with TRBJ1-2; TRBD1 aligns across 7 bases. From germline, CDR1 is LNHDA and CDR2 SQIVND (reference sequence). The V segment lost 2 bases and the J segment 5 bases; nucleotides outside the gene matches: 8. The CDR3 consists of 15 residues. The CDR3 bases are TGTGCCAGTAGTATACCCCGGACAGGCCGGTATGGCTACACCTTC. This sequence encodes CASSIPRTGRYGYTF.

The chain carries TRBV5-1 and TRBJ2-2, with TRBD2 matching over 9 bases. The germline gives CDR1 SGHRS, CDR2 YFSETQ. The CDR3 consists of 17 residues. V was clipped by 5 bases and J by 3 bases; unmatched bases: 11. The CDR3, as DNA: TGCGCCAGCAGTTCCTTGGCGGGAGGGGCGTACACCGGGGAGCTGTTTTTT. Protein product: CASSSLAGGAYTGELFF.

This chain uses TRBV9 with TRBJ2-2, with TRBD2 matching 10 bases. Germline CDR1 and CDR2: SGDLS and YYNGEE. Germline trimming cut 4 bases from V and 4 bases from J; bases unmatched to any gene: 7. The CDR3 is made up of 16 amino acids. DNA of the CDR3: TGTGCCAGCAGCCCTCTAGCGGGAGCGACCACCGGGGAGCTGTTTTTT. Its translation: CASSPLAGATTGELFF.

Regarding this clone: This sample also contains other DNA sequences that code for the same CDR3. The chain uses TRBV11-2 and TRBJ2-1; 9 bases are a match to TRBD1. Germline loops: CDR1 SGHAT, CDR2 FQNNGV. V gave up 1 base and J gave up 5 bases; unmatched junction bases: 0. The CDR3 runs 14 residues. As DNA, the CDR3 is TGTGCCAGCAGCTTAGGGACAGGGGACAATGAGCAGTTCTTC. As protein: CASSLGTGDNEQFF.

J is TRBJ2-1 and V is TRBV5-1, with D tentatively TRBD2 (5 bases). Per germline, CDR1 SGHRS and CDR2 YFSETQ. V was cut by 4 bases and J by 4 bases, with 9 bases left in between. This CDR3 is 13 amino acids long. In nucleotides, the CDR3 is TGCGCCAGCAGCCCGACTAATTACAATGAGCAGTTCTTC. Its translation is CASSPTNYNEQFF.

The CDR3 DNA follows: TGCGCCAGCAGCGGAACACTAGCGACAAGGGATGAGCAGTTCTTC. This gives the protein CASSGTLATRDEQFF. This chain links TRBV5-1 with TRBJ2-1, with 7 positions matching TRBD2. This CDR3 is 15 amino acids long. J lost 8 bases, V lost 4 bases, and 12 bases had no gene match. Germline CDR1 SGHRS, CDR2 YFSETQ.

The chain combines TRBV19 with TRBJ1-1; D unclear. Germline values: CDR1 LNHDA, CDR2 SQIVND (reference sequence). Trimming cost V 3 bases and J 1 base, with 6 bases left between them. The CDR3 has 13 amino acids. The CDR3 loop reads CASSIQTNTEAFF. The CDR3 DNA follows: TGTGCCAGTAGTATTCAAACGAACACTGAAGCTTTCTTT.

In nucleotides, the CDR3 is TGTGCCAGTAGTCTCACAGGTCACTCCTACAATGAGCAGTTCTTC. Translating gives CASSLTGHSYNEQFF. The chain carries TRBV19 and TRBJ2-1; weak D call: TRBD1 (5 bases). The CDR3 is made up of 15 amino acids. The V end was cut by 5 bases, the J end by 0 bases, with 11 bases between. Germline-derived CDR1 and CDR2 are LNHDA and SQIVND (reference sequence). The full variable domain, rest sourced from reference TRBV19 and TRBJ2-1, is DGGITQSPKYLFRKEGQNVTLSCEQNLNHDAMYWYRQDPGQGLRLIYYSQIVNDFQKGDIAEGYSVSREKKESFPLTVTSAQKNPTAFYLCASSLTGHSYNEQFFGPGTRLTVL.

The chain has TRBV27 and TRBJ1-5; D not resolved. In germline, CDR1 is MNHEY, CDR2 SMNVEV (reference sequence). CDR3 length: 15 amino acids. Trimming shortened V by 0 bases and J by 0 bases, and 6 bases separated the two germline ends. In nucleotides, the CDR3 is TGTGCCAGCAGTTTATCCCTCGCTAGCAATCAGCCCCAGCATTTT. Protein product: CASSLSLASNQPQHF.

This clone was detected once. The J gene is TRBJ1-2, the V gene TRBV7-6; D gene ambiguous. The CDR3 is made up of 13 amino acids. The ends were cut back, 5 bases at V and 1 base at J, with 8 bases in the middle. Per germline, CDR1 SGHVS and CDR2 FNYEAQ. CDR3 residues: CASSRGSNYGYTF. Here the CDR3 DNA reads TGTGCCAGCAGCCGGGGTAGTAACTATGGCTACACCTTC.

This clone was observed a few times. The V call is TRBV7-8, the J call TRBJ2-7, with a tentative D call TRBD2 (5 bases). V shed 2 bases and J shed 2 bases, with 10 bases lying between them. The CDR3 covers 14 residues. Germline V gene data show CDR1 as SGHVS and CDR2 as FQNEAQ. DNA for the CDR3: TGTGCCAGCAGCTTAAGCGGCGGTGCCTACGAGCAGTACTTC. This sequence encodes CASSLSGGAYEQYF.

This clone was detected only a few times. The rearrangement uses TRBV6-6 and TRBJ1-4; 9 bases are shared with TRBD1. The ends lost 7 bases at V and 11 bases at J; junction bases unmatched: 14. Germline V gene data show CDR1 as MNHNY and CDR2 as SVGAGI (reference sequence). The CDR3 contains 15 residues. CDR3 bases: TGTGCCAGCACCCTTCTACCCGGGACAGGGAGTAAACTGTTTTTT. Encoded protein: CASTLLPGTGSKLFF.

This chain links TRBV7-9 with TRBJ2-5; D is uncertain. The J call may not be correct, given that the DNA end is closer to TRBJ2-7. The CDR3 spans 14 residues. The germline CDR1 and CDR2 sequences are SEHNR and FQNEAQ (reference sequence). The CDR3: CASSFVPGSYEQYF. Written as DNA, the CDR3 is TGTGCCAGCAGCTTTGTCCCCGGGTCCTACGAGCAGTACTTC.

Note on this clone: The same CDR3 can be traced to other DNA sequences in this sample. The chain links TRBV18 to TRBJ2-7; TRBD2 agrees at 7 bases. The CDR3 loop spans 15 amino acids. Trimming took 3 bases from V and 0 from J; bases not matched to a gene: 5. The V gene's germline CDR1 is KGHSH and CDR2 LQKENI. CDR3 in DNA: TGTGCCAGCTCACCCGGGGCTAGCGGCTCCTACGAGCAGTACTTC. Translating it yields CASSPGASGSYEQYF.

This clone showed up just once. The DNA of the CDR3 is TGTGCCAGCAGCCACGGACAGGGCACAGATACGCAGTATTTT. This gives the protein CASSHGQGTDTQYF. V gene TRBV5-4 combines with J gene TRBJ2-3; 7 bases are shared with TRBD1. The ends lost 4 bases at V and 1 base at J; junction bases unmatched: 3. CDR3 length equals 14 residues. Per the germline V gene, CDR1 is SGHNT and CDR2 is YYREEE (reference sequence).

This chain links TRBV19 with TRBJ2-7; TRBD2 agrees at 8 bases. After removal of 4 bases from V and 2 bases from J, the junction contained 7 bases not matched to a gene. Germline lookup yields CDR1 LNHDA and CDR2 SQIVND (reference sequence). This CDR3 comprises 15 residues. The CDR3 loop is CASSTHGTRPYEQYF. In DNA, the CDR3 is TGTGCCAGTAGTACACACGGGACTAGACCCTACGAGCAGTACTTC.

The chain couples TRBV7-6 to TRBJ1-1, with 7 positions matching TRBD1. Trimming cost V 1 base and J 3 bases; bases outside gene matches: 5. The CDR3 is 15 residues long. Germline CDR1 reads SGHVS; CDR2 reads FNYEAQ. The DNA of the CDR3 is TGTGCCAGCAGCTTAGGGGCTCAGGGGGACACTGAAGCTTTCTTT. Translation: CASSLGAQGDTEAFF.

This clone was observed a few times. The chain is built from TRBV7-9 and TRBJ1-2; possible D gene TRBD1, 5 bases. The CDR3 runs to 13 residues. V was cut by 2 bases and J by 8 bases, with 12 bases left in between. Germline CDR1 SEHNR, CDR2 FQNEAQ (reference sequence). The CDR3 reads CASSLTEDRGYTF. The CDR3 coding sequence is TGTGCCAGCAGCTTAACCGAAGACAGAGGCTACACCTTC. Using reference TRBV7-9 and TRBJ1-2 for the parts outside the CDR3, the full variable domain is DTGVSQNPRHKITKRGQNVTFRCDPISEHNRLYWYRQTLGQGPEFLTYFQNEAQLEKSRLLSDRFSAERPKGSFSTLEIQRTEQGDSAMYLCASSLTEDRGYTFGSGTRLTVV.

The CDR3 protein is CASSHARTGRGSGNTIYF. The CDR3, as DNA: TGTGCCAGCAGCCATGCCAGGACAGGGAGGGGCTCTGGAAACACCATATATTTT. The chain is built from TRBV4-2 and TRBJ1-3; 8 nucleotides agree with TRBD1. CDR3 length: 18 residues. Germline assignment: CDR1 LGHNA and CDR2 YNFKEQ. The V gene end was trimmed by 3 bases and the J gene end by 0 bases; junction bases not matched to a gene: 10.

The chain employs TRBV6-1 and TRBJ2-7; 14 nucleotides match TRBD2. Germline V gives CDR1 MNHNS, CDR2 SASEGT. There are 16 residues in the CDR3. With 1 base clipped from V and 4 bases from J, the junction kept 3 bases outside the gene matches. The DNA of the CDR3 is TGTGCCAGCAGTGAAGTGACTAGCGGGAGGGGATACGAGCAGTACTTC. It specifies CASSEVTSGRGYEQYF.

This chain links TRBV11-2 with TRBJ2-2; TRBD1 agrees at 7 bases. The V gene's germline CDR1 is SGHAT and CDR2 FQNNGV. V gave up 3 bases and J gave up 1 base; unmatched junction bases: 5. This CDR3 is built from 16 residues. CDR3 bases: TGTGCCAGCAGCTTCCCCGGGACAGTGAACACCGGGGAGCTGTTTTTT. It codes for CASSFPGTVNTGELFF.

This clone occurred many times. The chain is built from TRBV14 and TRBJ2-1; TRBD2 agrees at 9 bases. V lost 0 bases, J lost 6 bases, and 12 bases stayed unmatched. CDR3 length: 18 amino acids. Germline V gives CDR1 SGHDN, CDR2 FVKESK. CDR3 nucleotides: TGTGCCAGCAGCCAAGAGGTAGTTCCTAGCGGGAAAAGCAATGAGCAGTTCTTC. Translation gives CASSQEVVPSGKSNEQFF.

CDR3 residues: CASSDGLGTGELFF. CDR3 bases: TGTGCCAGCAGTGACGGACTAGGCACCGGGGAGCTGTTTTTT. The chain uses TRBV28 and TRBJ2-2, with 7 bases fitting TRBD2. V was pared by 5 bases and J by 4 bases, with 4 bases of the junction left unmatched. This CDR3 contains 14 residues. Germline lookup yields CDR1 MDHEN and CDR2 SYDVKM.

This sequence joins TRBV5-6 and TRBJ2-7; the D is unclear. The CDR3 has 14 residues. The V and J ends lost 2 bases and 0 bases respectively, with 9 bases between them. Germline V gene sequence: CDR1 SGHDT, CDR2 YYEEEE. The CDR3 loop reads CASSFLVGSYEQYF. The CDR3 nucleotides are TGTGCCAGCAGCTTCCTTGTCGGCTCCTACGAGCAGTACTTC.

The CDR3 region has the DNA TGTGCCAGCAGCTCACGATGGACGGAGAACTATGGCTACACCTTC. Protein sequence: CASSSRWTENYGYTF. The rearrangement uses TRBV11-2 and TRBJ1-2; no firm D call. The CDR3 runs to 15 residues. Germline V gene sequence: CDR1 SGHAT, CDR2 FQNNGV. V lost 4 bases and J 2 bases, leaving 14 bases between the germline ends.

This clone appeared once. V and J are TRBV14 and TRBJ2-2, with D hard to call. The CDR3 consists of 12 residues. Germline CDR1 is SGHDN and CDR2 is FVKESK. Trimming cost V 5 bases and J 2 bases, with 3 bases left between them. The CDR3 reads CASSKNTGELFF. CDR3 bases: TGTGCCAGCAGCAAAAACACCGGGGAGCTGTTTTTT.

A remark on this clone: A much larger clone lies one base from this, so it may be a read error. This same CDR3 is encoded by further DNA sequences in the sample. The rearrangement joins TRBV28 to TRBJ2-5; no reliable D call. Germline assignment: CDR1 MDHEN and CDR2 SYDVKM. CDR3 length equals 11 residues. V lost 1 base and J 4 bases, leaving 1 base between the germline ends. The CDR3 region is CASSLSETQYF. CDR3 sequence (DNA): TGTGCCAGCAGTTTATCAGAGACCCAGTACTTC.

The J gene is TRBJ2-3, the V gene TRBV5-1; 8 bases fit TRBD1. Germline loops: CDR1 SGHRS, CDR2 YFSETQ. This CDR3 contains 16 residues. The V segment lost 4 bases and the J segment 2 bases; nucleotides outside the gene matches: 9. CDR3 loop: CASSNGQGVITDTQYF. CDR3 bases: TGCGCCAGCAGCAACGGACAGGGAGTAATCACAGATACGCAGTATTTT.